One and the same sample provided the 9 T cell receptor delta chains below, sequenced in a study of gamma-delta T cells after stem cell transplantation. TCRdb redid clone calling on the RT-PCR reads using CATT. The sample has roughly 730 delta-chain clones, 9.5% seen once. Sequencing was done on a sample of gamma-delta T cells. The receptors were sampled from a human donor. It is not recorded whose cells these are; they may come from a transplant donor.

Concerning this clone itself: Different DNA sequences within this sample yield the same CDR3. The chain has TRDV2 and TRDJ1, with 11 nucleotides matching TRDD3. Per germline, CDR1 GEAIGNYY and CDR2 EKD. The trim removed 2 bases at V and 3 bases at J, leaving 7 bases unmatched. CDR3 length equals 16 residues. CDR3 sequence reads: CACDNLGDTVPDKLIF. Here the CDR3 DNA reads TGTGCCTGTGACAACCTGGGGGATACTGTGCCCGATAAACTCATCTTT.

This clone is deemed medium-sized. The chain links TRDV2 to TRDJ1; 7 bases fit TRDD3. V shed 3 bases and J 8 bases; nucleotides not matched to a gene: 20. CDR1 and CDR2 (germline): GEAIGNYY, EKD. The CDR3 sequence is 17 residues long. CDR3 nucleotide sequence: TGTGCCTGTGACGCGGTAACAAAAGCGGGGGGGATTCAGAAACTCATCTTT. Its protein product is CACDAVTKAGGIQKLIF.

In this sample, this clone turned up a few times. TCRdb records a much larger clone's protein for this DNA, with a difference at residue 11 that likely arises from a read error; the protein given is the translation of the DNA. The rearrangement uses TRDV2 and TRDJ1, with 12 bases fitting TRDD3. This CDR3 has 17 residues. Per the germline V gene, CDR1 is GEAIGNYY and CDR2 is EKD. V shed 0 bases, J shed 2 bases, and the junction held 6 bases outside the gene matches. The CDR3 bases are TGTGCCTGTGACACCGTCTCTGGGGGATACGTGACCGATAAACTCATCTTT. This encodes CACDTVSGGYVTDKLIF.

On this clone itself: This likely traces to a read error, being one base from a far larger clone. Other DNA sequences within the sample encode an identical CDR3. The chain is built from TRDV2 and TRDJ1; D might be TRDD3 (5 bases). Trimming pared 3 bases from V and 0 bases from J, leaving 16 bases between. Germline lookup yields CDR1 GEAIGNYY and CDR2 EKD. CDR3 length: 16 residues. Here the CDR3 DNA reads TGTGCCTGTGACGACTTAACTGGTGGACACACCGATAAACTCATCTTT. This encodes CACDDLTGGHTDKLIF.

As regards this clone: TCRdb has a much larger clone's protein, which differs at residue 10 from the translation of this DNA, likely because of a read error; what is shown is the protein translated from the DNA. DNA of the CDR3: TGTGCCTGTGACACCGTTGGGATAAACGCCGATAAACTCATCTTT. Translating gives CACDTVGINADKLIF. The chain combines TRDV2 with TRDJ1; D may be TRDD3 (6 bases). V was clipped by 0 bases and J by 3 bases, with 13 bases between them. Germline lookup yields CDR1 GEAIGNYY and CDR2 EKD. This CDR3 spans 15 amino acids.

This clone is judged medium-sized. The same CDR3 also results from other DNA sequences found in this sample. The CDR3 DNA is TGTGCCTGTGATTCAACTGGGGCCATCTCCTGGGACACCCGACAGATGTTTTTC. As protein: CACDSTGAISWDTRQMFF. The chain is built from TRDV2 and TRDJ3; 7 nucleotides agree with TRDD3. Germline CDR1 reads GEAIGNYY; CDR2 reads EKD. The CDR3 sequence is 18 residues long. J gave up 0 bases and V 4 bases, and 8 bases lay outside the gene matches.

This chain uses TRDV2 with TRDJ1; TRDD3 matches at 9 bases. The CDR3 totals 18 residues. Trimming at V came to 0 bases and at J to 0 bases, leaving 10 bases not matched to a gene. Germline V lookup: CDR1 GEAIGNYY, CDR2 EKD. The CDR3 DNA reads TGTGCCTGTGACACCGTGGGTACTGGGGGACCGTACACCGATAAACTCATCTTT. Its translation: CACDTVGTGGPYTDKLIF.

This clone was observed a few times. TCRdb shows a much larger clone's protein in place of this DNA's translation, and the two differ at residue 14, likely through a read error; the protein shown is translated from the DNA. The chain uses TRDV2 and TRDJ3; 8 positions match TRDD3. Germline V gene sequence: CDR1 GEAIGNYY, CDR2 EKD. CDR3 length equals 21 residues. The CDR3 is CACDTGNWGSESSGDTRQMFF. CDR3 bases: TGTGCCTGTGACACCGGAAACTGGGGGTCCGAGAGCTCCGGGGACACCCGACAGATGTTTTTC.

By share of the sample, this clone is medium-sized. The translation of this DNA and the TCRdb protein of a much larger clone differ at residue 5, probably owing to a read error; the protein shown here is translated from the DNA. The CDR3 sequence: CACDALTGGHTDKLIF. As DNA, the CDR3 is TGTGCCTGTGACGCCTTAACTGGGGGACACACCGATAAACTCATCTTT. The rearrangement links TRDV2 to TRDJ1; 9 bases are a match to TRDD3. Germline V gives CDR1 GEAIGNYY, CDR2 EKD. V was pared by 3 bases and J by 0 bases, with 7 bases of the junction left unmatched. This CDR3 region has 16 residues.